One sample yielded the 23 T cell receptor beta chains listed below, sequenced in a study of shared clonotypes between healthy human individuals (dated by TCRdb to about 2020). For the CD8 naive samples, CD45RO-negative cells were positively selected for CCR7, yielding a CD45RA+CCR7+ population from which TemRA cells were excluded. Receptor amplification or capture employed the immunoSEQ multiplex PCR assay. TCRdb mirrors the immuneACCESS table, restricted to in-frame sequences. Some clones are absent from its copies; in checked studies, under half trace to an unresolved V gene, and the reason for the others is unknown. The sample yields roughly 2,000,000 clones; about 95% were counted once. Of the sample, under 1.5% is held by the ten largest clones. The sequencing input was naive CD8+ T cells sorted from blood. Reading the label with the study, this specimen's cell subset or site is: CD45RA+CCR7+. These receptors all stem from a man between 18 and 35 years old in good health.

Concerning this clone itself: Other nucleotide sequences in the sample specify the same CDR3. This chain uses TRBV27 with TRBJ2-1; no firm D call. The CDR3 length is 13 residues. Germline CDR1 MNHEY, CDR2 SMNVEV (reference sequence). Between the trimmed V and J ends, which lost 1 base and 4 bases, there was a span of 5 bases. The CDR3 reads CASSLLGYNEQFF. The CDR3 DNA reads TGTGCCAGCAGTTTATTAGGGTACAATGAGCAGTTCTTC.

As to this clone: Other DNA sequences of this sample code for an identical CDR3. The V call is TRBV4-1, the J call TRBJ2-7; 7 bases are shared with TRBD2. The junction had 7 bases not matched to a gene; V was cut back by 11 bases and J by 0 bases. From germline, CDR1 is MGHRA and CDR2 YSYEKL. The CDR3 has 13 residues. CDR3: CASRGGSSYEQYF. CDR3 nucleotide sequence: TGCGCCTCCCGCGGGGGTAGCTCCTACGAGCAGTACTTC.

In its sample, this clone was seen once. This rearrangement joins TRBV5-1 to TRBJ1-4; D not resolved. CDR1 and CDR2 from the germline V gene are SGHRS and YFSETQ. The V end was cut by 6 bases, the J end by 5 bases, with 14 bases between. This CDR3 is 14 amino acids long. The CDR3 loop reads CASTDGLSNEKLFF. The CDR3 DNA reads TGCGCCAGCACCGACGGACTTTCGAATGAAAAACTGTTTTTT.

V gene TRBV25-1 combines with J gene TRBJ2-2, with a possible D match to TRBD2 (7 bases). Germline V gene data show CDR1 as MGHDK and CDR2 as SYGVNS. The CDR3 totals 15 residues. Trimming pared 4 bases from V and 5 bases from J, leaving 14 bases between. Here the CDR3 DNA reads TGTGCCAGCAGTGCACTGGGGGGGCGAACCGGGGAGCTGTTTTTT. Translation gives CASSALGGRTGELFF.

This clone is a singleton in its sample. The rearrangement links TRBV2 to TRBJ2-5; D unresolved. Germline CDR1 is SNHLY and CDR2 is FYNNEI. This CDR3 is built from 13 residues. The germline V and J ends were trimmed by 7 bases and 1 base, with 10 bases remaining between them. CDR3 nucleotide sequence: TGTGCCAGCATAGGCATTCCCCAAGAGACCCAGTACTTC. This codes for CASIGIPQETQYF.

The chain links TRBV15 to TRBJ2-1, with D hard to call. The CDR3 runs 12 residues. The germline V gene has CDR1 LNHNV and CDR2 YYDKDF (reference sequence). With 5 bases removed from V and 10 bases from J, the gap between germline ends came to 12 bases. CDR3 sequence: CATSENTGEQFF. The CDR3 DNA sequence: TGTGCCACCAGCGAGAACACCGGAGAGCAGTTCTTC.

The chain combines TRBV6-1 with TRBJ1-3, with 7 nucleotides matching TRBD1. V lost 1 base to trimming and J lost 3 bases; unmatched junction nucleotides: 0. Germline V CDR1 and CDR2: MNHNS, SASEGT. This CDR3 has 14 amino acids. The CDR3 coding sequence is TGTGCCAGCAGTGAAGGGGACAGTGGAAACACCATATATTTT. This translates into CASSEGDSGNTIYF.

The chain couples TRBV7-8 to TRBJ2-5, with TRBD1 matching 7 bases. From germline, CDR1 is SGHVS and CDR2 FQNEAQ. There are 13 residues in the CDR3. V gave up 3 bases and J gave up 3 bases; unmatched junction bases: 1. The CDR3 nucleotides are TGTGCCAGCAGCTTGGGGACAGAAGAGACCCAGTACTTC. As protein: CASSLGTEETQYF.

V usage is TRBV27 and J usage is TRBJ2-7; D gene uncertain. CDR1 and CDR2 (germline): MNHEY, SMNVEV (reference sequence). The V end lost 5 bases, the J end lost 4 bases, and 12 bases lay between the germline ends. This CDR3 is 13 amino acids long. Written as DNA, the CDR3 is TGTGCCAGCAGTCCCCTATCCGGATACGAGCAGTACTTC. As protein: CASSPLSGYEQYF.

This chain joins TRBV28 and TRBJ2-7, with D perhaps matching TRBD1 (6 bases). CDR1 is MDHEN and CDR2 is SYDVKM in the germline V gene. The CDR3 is made up of 15 amino acids. Trimming removed 3 bases from V and 0 bases from J, with 12 bases in between. CDR3 region: CASSLSPGHSYEQYF. DNA for the CDR3: TGTGCCAGCAGTTTGTCCCCGGGACACTCCTACGAGCAGTACTTC.

CDR3 protein: CASSPGTSVNEKLFF. CDR3 in DNA: TGTGCCAGCAGCCCAGGGACTTCCGTTAATGAAAAACTGTTTTTT. The rearrangement joins TRBV9 to TRBJ1-4; D is possibly TRBD1 (5 bases). The V end was cut by 4 bases, the J end by 4 bases, with 14 bases between. CDR3 length: 15 residues. Per the germline V gene, CDR1 is SGDLS and CDR2 is YYNGEE.

This chain uses TRBV27 with TRBJ2-7; 11 bases are a match to TRBD2. This CDR3 comprises 13 residues. The V segment lost 7 bases and the J segment 6 bases; nucleotides outside the gene matches: 5. Germline V gene data show CDR1 as MNHEY and CDR2 as SMNVEV (reference sequence). The CDR3 is CASNSGGAAEQYF. CDR3 nucleotide sequence: TGTGCCAGCAATAGCGGGGGGGCCGCCGAGCAGTACTTC.

V is TRBV5-4 and J is TRBJ2-2, with 11 positions matching TRBD1. J gave up 7 bases and V 4 bases, and 6 bases lay outside the gene matches. Germline CDR1 and CDR2: SGHNT and YYREEE (reference sequence). CDR3 size: 15 residues. CDR3 sequence: CASSPGTGGRGELFF. DNA of the CDR3: TGTGCCAGCAGCCCCGGGACAGGGGGGCGCGGGGAGCTGTTTTTT.

This chain connects TRBV6-1 to TRBJ2-7, with D perhaps being TRBD1 or TRBD2 (5 bases each). V dropped 3 bases and J dropped 6 bases, with 18 bases sitting between them. The length of the CDR3 is 15 residues. CDR1 is MNHNS, CDR2 SASEGT, per germline. The DNA for the CDR3 is TGTGCCAGCAGTGAGTGGGAGAGTGGGGCCGGCGAGCAGTACTTC. It translates to CASSEWESGAGEQYF.

The chain is built from TRBV5-1 and TRBJ1-1; D is undetermined. The V end lost 2 bases, the J end lost 2 bases, and 7 bases lay between the germline ends. CDR3 size: 13 residues. Germline-derived CDR1 and CDR2 are SGHRS and YFSETQ. CDR3 region: CASSFLDNTEAFF. CDR3 DNA: TGCGCCAGCAGCTTCCTGGATAACACTGAAGCTTTCTTT.

CDR3 nucleotides: TGTGCCAGCAGCACCGGGATCAGCGAGCAGTACTTC. Residues: CASSTGISEQYF. This sequence joins TRBV9 and TRBJ2-7; D is perhaps TRBD2 (5 bases). CDR1 SGDLS and CDR2 YYNGEE come from the germline V gene. CDR3 length equals 12 residues. V dropped 4 bases and J dropped 6 bases, with 11 bases sitting between them. Looking up the rest from reference TRBV9 and TRBJ2-7 gives the full variable domain: DSGVTQTPKHLITATGQRVTLRCSPRSGDLSVYWYQQSLDQGLQFLIQYYNGEERAKGNILERFSAQQFPDLHSELNLSSLELGDSALYFCASSTGISEQYFGPGTRLTVT.

The table lists this clone with a count of one. This chain connects TRBV7-9 to TRBJ1-4; 10 bases line up with TRBD1. This CDR3 contains 15 residues. V shed 2 bases and J 6 bases; nucleotides not matched to a gene: 3. CDR1 is SEHNR, CDR2 FQNEAQ, per germline (reference sequence). CDR3 amino acids: CASSLLTGGDEKLFF. The CDR3 DNA follows: TGTGCCAGCAGCTTATTGACAGGGGGCGATGAAAAACTGTTTTTT.

The rearrangement joins TRBV28 to TRBJ2-7; tentatively, D is TRBD1 (5 bases). Germline CDR1 reads MDHEN; CDR2 reads SYDVKM. The CDR3 consists of 16 residues. Trimming shortened V by 4 bases and J by 5 bases, and 21 bases separated the two germline ends. CDR3 nucleotides: TGTGCCAGCAGTTCCCTCTTAATCGACAGTCGGAACGAGCAGTACTTC. Encoded protein: CASSSLLIDSRNEQYF.

The chain employs TRBV5-1 and TRBJ2-7; 8 positions agree with TRBD1. The CDR3 length is 15 residues. The V and J ends lost 4 bases and 5 bases, in that order; junction bases with no gene match: 11. CDR1 and CDR2 (germline): SGHRS, YFSETQ. The DNA of the CDR3 is TGCGCCAGCAGCCCAGCGTCAGGGGGCTTTCACGAGCAGTACTTC. Residues: CASSPASGGFHEQYF.

The chain joins TRBV5-1 to TRBJ2-6; weak D call: TRBD2 (6 bases). V lost 0 bases and J lost 0, with 13 bases in between. The germline CDR1 and CDR2 sequences are SGHRS and YFSETQ. CDR3 length: 18 residues. In DNA form, the CDR3 reads TGCGCCAGCAGCTTGGGGGACTGGGCCAGCTCTGGGGCCAACGTCCTGACTTTC. It specifies CASSLGDWASSGANVLTF.

The chain employs TRBV28 and TRBJ2-2, with a tentative D call TRBD1 (5 bases). V was shortened by 8 bases and J by 4 bases, with 20 bases between the two germline ends. Germline CDR1 is MDHEN and CDR2 is SYDVKM. The CDR3 runs to 16 residues. The CDR3 coding sequence is TGTGCCAGCTCGTTTTTGGGGTTAGGGGCCACCGGGGAGCTGTTTTTT. Amino acids: CASSFLGLGATGELFF.

The chain carries TRBV2 and TRBJ2-3, with D tentatively TRBD1 or TRBD2 (5 bases each). CDR1 and CDR2 from the germline V gene are SNHLY and FYNNEI. CDR3 length: 16 amino acids. V lost 7 bases, J lost 0 bases, and 17 bases lay in between. In DNA form, the CDR3 reads TGTGCCAGCATTTGGGACGGAGTTTCTAGCACAGATACGCAGTATTTT. Translation gives CASIWDGVSSTDTQYF.

The V gene is TRBV28, the J gene TRBJ1-1, with TRBD1 as a possible D gene (6 bases). Germline lookup yields CDR1 MDHEN and CDR2 SYDVKM. Trimming pared 5 bases from V and 0 bases from J, leaving 19 bases between. The CDR3 runs 17 residues. CDR3 in DNA: TGTGCCAGCAGTCTATATCCTCCGAGGGGGGTGAACACTGAAGCTTTCTTT. Translation gives CASSLYPPRGVNTEAFF.